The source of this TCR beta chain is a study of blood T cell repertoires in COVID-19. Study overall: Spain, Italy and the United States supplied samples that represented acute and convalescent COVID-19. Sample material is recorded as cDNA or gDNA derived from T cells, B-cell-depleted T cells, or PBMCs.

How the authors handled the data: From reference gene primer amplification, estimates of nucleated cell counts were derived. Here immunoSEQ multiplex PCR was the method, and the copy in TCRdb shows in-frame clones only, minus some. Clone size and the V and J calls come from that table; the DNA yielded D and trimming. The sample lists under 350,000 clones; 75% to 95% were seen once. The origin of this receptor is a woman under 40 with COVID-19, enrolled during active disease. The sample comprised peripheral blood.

The CDR3 is CASSPIVANTGELFF. CDR3 nucleotide sequence: TGTGCCAGCAGTCCCATCGTAGCGAACACCGGGGAGCTGTTTTTT. The chain couples TRBV28 to TRBJ2-2; D unclear. Germline V gene data show CDR1 as MDHEN and CDR2 as SYDVKM. This CDR3 has 15 residues. Trimming pared 5 bases from V and 0 bases from J, leaving 10 bases between.